Given below is one T cell receptor beta chain in context. The data originate from a study of control samples from healthy donors and cancer patients. This CDR3 contains 15 residues. V was cut by 4 bases and J by 6 bases, with 19 bases left in between. Germline V gene sequence: CDR1 SGHTA, CDR2 FQGNSA. TCRdb keeps only in-frame clones here, not all; method: immunoSEQ multiplex PCR. The sample totals roughly 200,000 clones. This clonotype was obtained from a woman in her 30s in good health. The sample consisted of blood. The chain recombines TRBV7-2 with TRBJ2-7; the D gene is possibly TRBD2 (7 bases). Written as DNA, the CDR3 is TGTGCCAGCAGCTCCAGCCCCCTAGGGGGGGGCGAGCAGTACTTC. Amino acid sequence: CASSSSPLGGGEQYF.